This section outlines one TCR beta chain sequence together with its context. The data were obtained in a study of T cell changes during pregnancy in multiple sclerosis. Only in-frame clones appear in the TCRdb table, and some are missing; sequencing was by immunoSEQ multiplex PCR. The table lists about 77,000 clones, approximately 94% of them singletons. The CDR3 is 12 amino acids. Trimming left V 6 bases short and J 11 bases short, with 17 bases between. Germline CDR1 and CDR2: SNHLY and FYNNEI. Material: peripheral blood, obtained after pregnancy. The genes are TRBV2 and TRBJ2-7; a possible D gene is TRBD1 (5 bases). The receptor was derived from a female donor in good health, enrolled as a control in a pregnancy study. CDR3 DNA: TGTGCCAGCAGACAGGTCGCGCTTAGTAAGTACTTC. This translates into CASRQVALSKYF. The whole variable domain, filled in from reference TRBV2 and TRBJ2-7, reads EPEVTQTPSHQVTQMGQEVILRCVPISNHLYFYWYRQILGQKVEFLVSFYNNEISEKSEIFDDQFSVERPDGSNFTLKIRSTKLEDSAMYFCASRQVALSKYFGPGTRLTVT.